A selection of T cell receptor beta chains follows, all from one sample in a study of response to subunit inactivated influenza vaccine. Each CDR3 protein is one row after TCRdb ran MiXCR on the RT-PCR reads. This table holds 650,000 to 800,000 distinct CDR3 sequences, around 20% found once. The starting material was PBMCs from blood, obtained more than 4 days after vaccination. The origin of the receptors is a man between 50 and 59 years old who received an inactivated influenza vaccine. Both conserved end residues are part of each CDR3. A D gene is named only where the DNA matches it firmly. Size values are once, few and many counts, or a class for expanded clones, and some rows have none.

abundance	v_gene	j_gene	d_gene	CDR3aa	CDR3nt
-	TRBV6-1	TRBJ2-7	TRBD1	CASTGTGVYEQYF	TGTGCCAGCACCGGGACAGGGGTCTACGAGCAGTACTTC
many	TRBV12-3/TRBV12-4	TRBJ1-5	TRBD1	CASRTRDRYQPQHF	TGTGCCAGCAGGACACGGGACAGGTATCAGCCCCAGCATTTT
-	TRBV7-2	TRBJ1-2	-	CASSFQTDYGYTF	TGTGCCAGCAGCTTCCAGACAGACTATGGCTACACCTTC
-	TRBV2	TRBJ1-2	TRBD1	CASSESATGQGYGYTF	TGTGCCAGCAGTGAATCAGCGACGGGACAGGGCTATGGCTACACCTTC
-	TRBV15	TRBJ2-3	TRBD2	CATSSSGSTDTQYF	TGTGCCACCAGTTCTAGCGGGAGCACAGATACGCAGTATTTT
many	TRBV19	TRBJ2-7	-	CASSISGSYEQYF	TGTGCCAGTAGTATCAGCGGATCTTACGAGCAGTACTTC
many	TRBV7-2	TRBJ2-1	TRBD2	CASTFSGSRDEQFF	TGTGCCAGCACCTTTAGCGGGAGCAGGGATGAGCAGTTCTTC
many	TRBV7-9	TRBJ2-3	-	CASNPVQRTPSTDTQYF	TGTGCCAGCAACCCGGTTCAGCGAACCCCTAGCACAGATACGCAGTATTTT
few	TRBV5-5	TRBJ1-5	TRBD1	CASSLVAGGHNQPQHF	TGTGCCAGCAGCTTGGTGGCAGGGGGACACAATCAGCCCCAGCATTTT
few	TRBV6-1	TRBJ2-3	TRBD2	CASTPSPLRAGAADTQYF	TGTGCCAGCACCCCCAGTCCTTTGCGGGCGGGAGCCGCAGATACGCAGTATTTT
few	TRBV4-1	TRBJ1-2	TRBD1	CASSQGQGTDGYTF	TGCGCCAGCAGCCAAGGACAGGGGACGGATGGCTACACCTTC
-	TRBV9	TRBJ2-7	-	CASSVEAETYEQYF	TGTGCCAGCAGCGTAGAAGCGGAAACCTACGAGCAGTACTTC
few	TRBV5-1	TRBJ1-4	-	CASSLTGLNEKLFF	TGCGCCAGCAGCTTGACAGGCCTTAATGAAAAACTGTTTTTT
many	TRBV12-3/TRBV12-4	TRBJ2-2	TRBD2	CASRGLADTGELFF	TGTGCCAGCAGGGGACTAGCAGACACCGGGGAGCTGTTTTTT
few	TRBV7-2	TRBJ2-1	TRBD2	CASSSGMRDNEQFF	TGTGCCAGCAGCAGCGGGATGCGGGACAATGAGCAGTTCTTC
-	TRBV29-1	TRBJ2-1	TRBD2	CSVAGASGRNYNEQFF	TGCAGCGTTGCTGGGGCTAGCGGGAGAAACTACAATGAGCAGTTCTTC
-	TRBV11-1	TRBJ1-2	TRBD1	CASSRNRLGDSRNYGYTF	TGTGCCAGCAGCCGGAATCGCTTGGGGGACAGCAGGAACTATGGCTACACCTTC
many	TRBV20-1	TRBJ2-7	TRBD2	CSAEKPTSGRHEQYF	TGCAGTGCGGAAAAACCTACTAGCGGGAGACACGAGCAGTACTTC
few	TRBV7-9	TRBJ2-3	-	CAAVRNTHTQYF	TGTGCAGCAGTTCGAAACACACATACGCAGTATTTT